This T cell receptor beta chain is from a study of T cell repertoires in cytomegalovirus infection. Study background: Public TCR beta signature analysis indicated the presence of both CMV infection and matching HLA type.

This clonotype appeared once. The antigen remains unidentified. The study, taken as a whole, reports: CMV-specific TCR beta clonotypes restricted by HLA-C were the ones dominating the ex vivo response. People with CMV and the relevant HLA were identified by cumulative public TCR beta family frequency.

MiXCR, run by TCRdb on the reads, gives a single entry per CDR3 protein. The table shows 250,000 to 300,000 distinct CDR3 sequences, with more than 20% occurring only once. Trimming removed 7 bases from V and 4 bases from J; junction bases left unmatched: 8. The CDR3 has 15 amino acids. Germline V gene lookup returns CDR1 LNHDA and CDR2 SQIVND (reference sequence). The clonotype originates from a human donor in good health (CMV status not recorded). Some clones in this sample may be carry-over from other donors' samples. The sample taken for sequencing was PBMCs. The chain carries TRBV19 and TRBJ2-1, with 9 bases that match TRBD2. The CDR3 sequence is CASTWGSGGYNEQFF. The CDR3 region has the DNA TGTGCCAGTACTTGGGGTAGCGGGGGATACAATGAGCAGTTCTTC.